This note documents a single T cell receptor (beta chain) sequence. The data belong to a study of OX40 agonist ivuxolimab in advanced cancers. The repertoire was sequenced with immunoSEQ multiplex PCR; TCRdb's copy has only in-frame clones and lacks some. The sample holds approximately 74,000 clones; 80% to 95% are singletons and the top ten take around 1.9%. This material consisted of CD4+ or CD8+ T cells sorted from blood, taken in a trial of the OX40 agonist ivuxolimab. This receptor was taken from an adult with an advanced solid tumor such as melanoma, head and neck, liver or kidney cancer.

This CDR3 is CASSYTTSGSDTQYF. The CDR3 region has the DNA TGTGCCAGCAGTTACACGACTAGCGGATCAGATACGCAGTATTTT. The V call is TRBV6-5, the J call TRBJ2-3; 9 bases match TRBD2. Germline values: CDR1 MNHEY, CDR2 SVGAGI. The CDR3 consists of 15 residues. The V gene end was trimmed by 2 bases and the J gene end by 4 bases; junction bases not matched to a gene: 4.